The clone carrying this T cell receptor beta chain was detected only once. The data belong to a study of blood T cell repertoires in COVID-19. The overall study: Sites across the United States, Italy and Spain contributed samples from acute and convalescent COVID-19.

Deletions cut 0 bases from V and 1 base from J, with 4 bases between. This CDR3 spans 13 amino acids. Looked up from germline, CDR1 is SGHRS and CDR2 is YFSETQ. Repertoires were generated with immunoSEQ multiplex PCR, while TCRdb's copy carries only in-frame clones and drops some. The sample records fewer than 150,000 clones, roughly 87% being singletons. Donors were grouped by their self-reported clinical history. The receptor's source is a young man who had recovered from COVID-19. The sequenced sample consisted of PBMCs or T cells enriched from blood (not recorded which). The chain uses TRBV5-1 and TRBJ1-1, with D unclear. The CDR3: CASSLEPNTEAFF. CDR3 bases: TGCGCCAGCAGCTTGGAGCCGAACACTGAAGCTTTCTTT.